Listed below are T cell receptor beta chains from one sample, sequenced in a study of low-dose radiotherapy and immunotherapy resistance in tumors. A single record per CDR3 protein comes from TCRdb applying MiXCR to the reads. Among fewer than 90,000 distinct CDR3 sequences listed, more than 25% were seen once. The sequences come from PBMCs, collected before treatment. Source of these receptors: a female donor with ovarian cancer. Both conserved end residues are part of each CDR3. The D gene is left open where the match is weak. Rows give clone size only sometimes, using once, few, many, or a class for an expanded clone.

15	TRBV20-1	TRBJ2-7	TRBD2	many	TGCAGTGCTTCCCCACGAGCGGGAGGCCCCTACGAGCAGTACTTC	CSASPRAGGPYEQYF
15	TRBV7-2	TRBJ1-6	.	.	TGTGCCAGCAGCCCCTCAAAAGGGGATAATTCACCCCTCCACTTT	CASSPSKGDNSPLHF
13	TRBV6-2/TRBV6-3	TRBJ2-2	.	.	TGTGCCAGTCCGAATCGGGGCACCGGGGAGCTGTTTTTT	CASPNRGTGELFF
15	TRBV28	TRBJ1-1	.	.	TGTGCCAGCAGCAACCTAAAACGGGACGGGTGGAAAGCTTTCTTT	CASSNLKRDGWKAFF
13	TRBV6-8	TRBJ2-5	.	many	TGTGCCAGCACTGCGGGGCCGTGGGAGACCCAGTACTTC	CASTAGPWETQYF
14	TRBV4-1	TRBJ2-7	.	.	TGCGCCAGCAGTGGGCAGGACAGCTCCTACGAGCAGTACTTC	CASSGQDSSYEQYF
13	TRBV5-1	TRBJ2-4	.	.	TGCGCCAGCAGCCCGGGACGAGCTGACATTCAGTACTTC	CASSPGRADIQYF
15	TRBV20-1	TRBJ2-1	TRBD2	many	TGCAGTGCAAACTATCGGGACTACCTTATGAATGAGCAGTTCTTC	CSANYRDYLMNEQFF
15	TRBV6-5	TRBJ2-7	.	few	TGTGCCAGCACTCCCCTTGGGGACGGCACCTACGAGCAGTACTTC	CASTPLGDGTYEQYF
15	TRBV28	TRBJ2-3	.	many	TGTGCCAGCAGTTTACTCACCAGGGGAACAGATACGCAGTATTTT	CASSLLTRGTDTQYF